The 18 T cell receptor beta chains below come from one sample, sequenced in a study of OX40 agonist ivuxolimab in advanced cancers. Sequencing was performed with immunoSEQ multiplex PCR; in TCRdb, only in-frame clones are kept and a portion is missing. The table lists fewer than 85,000 clones, approximately 89% of them singletons. Sequenced material: CD4+ or CD8+ T cells sorted from blood, taken in a trial of the OX40 agonist ivuxolimab. These receptors all come from an adult with an advanced solid tumor such as melanoma, head and neck, liver or kidney cancer.

Concerning this clone: Distinct nucleotide sequences in the sample also encode this CDR3. The chain carries TRBV7-2 and TRBJ2-1; maybe TRBD2 (5 bases). V was cut by 0 bases and J by 4 bases, with 7 bases left in between. This CDR3 spans 14 amino acids. Germline assignment: CDR1 SGHTA and CDR2 FQGNSA. CDR3 sequence reads: CASSLAGAYNEQFF. The CDR3 DNA sequence: TGTGCCAGCAGCTTAGCGGGAGCTTACAATGAGCAGTTCTTC.

V and J are TRBV10-3 and TRBJ1-2; tentative D call: TRBD1 (5 bases). Germline lookup yields CDR1 ENHRY and CDR2 SYGVKD. This CDR3 contains 13 residues. Trimming took off 10 bases at V and 5 bases at J, with 17 bases between the two ends. The CDR3 loop is CATNRDPSYGYTF. The CDR3, as DNA: TGTGCCACCAACCGGGACCCCTCTTATGGCTACACCTTC.

The gene calls are TRBV5-1 and TRBJ2-1; 8 positions agree with TRBD2. J lost 10 bases, V lost 3 bases, and 12 bases had no gene match. The CDR3 runs to 15 residues. Germline lookup yields CDR1 SGHRS and CDR2 YFSETQ. CDR3: CASSSNSLAGLEQFF. DNA for the CDR3: TGCGCCAGCAGCTCGAACTCTCTAGCGGGTCTCGAGCAGTTCTTC.

The chain links TRBV7-5 to TRBJ1-2. TRBV7-5 is designated a pseudogene. The CDR3 sequence is 14 residues long. The CDR3 DNA is TGCGCCAGCAGCCGGGGGGTAGCTAACTATGGCTACACCTTC. This encodes CASSRGVANYGYTF.

This clone was seen a single time. The V call is TRBV29-1, the J call TRBJ1-2, with 9 bases matching TRBD1. The V gene's germline CDR1 is SQVTM and CDR2 ANQGSEA. Trimming cost V 0 bases and J 2 bases; bases outside gene matches: 4. This CDR3 comprises 15 residues. The CDR3 loop is CSVEDWTGENYGYTF. The CDR3, as DNA: TGCAGCGTTGAAGATTGGACAGGGGAGAACTATGGCTACACCTTC.

This sequence joins TRBV4-2 and TRBJ2-7, with a weak D call TRBD2 (5 bases). The ends were cut back, 2 bases at V and 2 bases at J, with 16 bases in the middle. The germline V gene encodes CDR1 LGHNA and CDR2 YNFKEQ. The CDR3 is made up of 16 amino acids. CDR3 nucleotide sequence: TGTGCCAGCAGCCAATATCTAGAACGGGGAACCTACGAGCAGTACTTC. Translation: CASSQYLERGTYEQYF.

CDR3 coding DNA: TGTGCCAGCAGGCGTAGCGGGGTTAAAGAGACCCAGTACTTC. It is translated as CASRRSGVKETQYF. The rearrangement joins TRBV27 to TRBJ2-5; 8 bases are a match to TRBD2. This CDR3 region has 14 residues. Unmatched junction bases numbered 6, after V lost 6 bases and J lost 3 bases. Germline V gene sequence: CDR1 MNHEY, CDR2 SMNVEV (reference sequence).

This clone appeared a single time. The chain uses TRBV5-1 and TRBJ1-2; D remains unclear. CDR1 and CDR2 from the germline V gene are SGHRS and YFSETQ. Trimming pared 4 bases from V and 7 bases from J, leaving 14 bases between. The CDR3 covers 13 residues. CDR3 amino acids: CASSDRSSGGYTF. The CDR3 DNA reads as TGCGCCAGCAGCGACCGTAGCTCAGGTGGCTACACCTTC.

The chain uses TRBV7-3 and TRBJ2-5; D remains ambiguous. Trimming left V 0 bases short and J 5 bases short, with 19 bases between. The CDR3 loop spans 17 amino acids. CDR1 is SGHTA, CDR2 FQGTGA, per germline. The CDR3 sequence is CASSLTSPQHGLETQYF. The CDR3 nucleotides read TGTGCCAGCAGCTTAACCTCGCCCCAACATGGTCTGGAGACCCAGTACTTC.

The J gene is TRBJ1-1, the V gene TRBV5-5; the D gene is possibly TRBD1 (6 bases). Germline values: CDR1 SGHKS, CDR2 YYEKEE (reference sequence). V dropped 5 bases and J dropped 0 bases, with 14 bases sitting between them. The CDR3 loop spans 15 amino acids. Here the CDR3 reads CASRWTVNLNTEAFF. The CDR3 nucleotides read TGTGCCAGCAGATGGACAGTTAACTTGAACACTGAAGCTTTCTTT.

The CDR3: CASSFDTAGNEQFF. In DNA, the CDR3 is TGTGCCAGCAGCTTCGATACGGCGGGCAATGAGCAGTTCTTC. The rearrangement uses TRBV5-4 and TRBJ2-1; perhaps TRBD2 as D (5 bases). Germline CDR1 is SGHNT and CDR2 is YYREEE (reference sequence). The V gene lost 2 bases and the J gene lost 6 bases, with 12 bases spanning the gap. The length of the CDR3 is 14 residues.

This chain uses TRBV18 with TRBJ2-5; D not resolved. The V end was cut by 1 base, the J end by 4 bases, with 4 bases between. CDR1 and CDR2 from the germline V gene are KGHSH and LQKENI. CDR3 size: 12 residues. The CDR3 DNA reads as TGTGCCAGCTCACCACGGAGAGAGACCCAGTACTTC. The encoded protein is CASSPRRETQYF.

CDR3 in DNA: TGTGCCAGCACCCCGCCAGGGGCCAGAAACACTGAAGCTTTCTTT. Translating gives CASTPPGARNTEAFF. The J gene is TRBJ1-1, the V gene TRBV28; maybe TRBD1 (6 bases). The CDR3 spans 15 residues. In germline, CDR1 is MDHEN, CDR2 SYDVKM. Trimming removed 7 bases at V and 2 bases at J, with 17 bases between.

The table lists this clone with a count of one. The rearrangement uses TRBV21-1 and TRBJ1-2; the D segment call TRBD1 is taken from the table without a DNA check. TRBV21-1 is termed a pseudogene. There are 15 residues in the CDR3. The CDR3 DNA reads TGTGCCAGCAGCAAGGGACAGCATGCCCCCTATGGCTACACCTTC. Its translation: CASSKGQHAPYGYTF.

CDR3 coding DNA: TGCGCCAGCAGCGAGGGGCCTGGAAACACCATATATTTT. Translated: CASSEGPGNTIYF. This chain connects TRBV5-1 to TRBJ1-3; D is possibly TRBD1 (5 bases). Deletions cut 4 bases from V and 2 bases from J, with 7 bases between. Germline V gene data show CDR1 as SGHRS and CDR2 as YFSETQ. There are 13 residues in the CDR3.

The chain employs TRBV11-3 and TRBJ2-1; D not resolved. Trimming shortened V by 4 bases and J by 5 bases, and 6 bases separated the two germline ends. This CDR3 has 12 residues. Germline loops: CDR1 SGHNT, CDR2 YENEEA. CDR3 protein: CASSSRHNEQFF. The CDR3 coding sequence is TGTGCCAGCAGCTCCCGCCACAATGAGCAGTTCTTC.

This chain connects TRBV18 to TRBJ2-7; unclear D gene. The germline CDR1 and CDR2 sequences are KGHSH and LQKENI. V was pared by 2 bases and J by 0 bases, with 8 bases between. The CDR3 is 14 residues long. The CDR3, as DNA: TGTGCCAGCTCACCAACCCGCGTCTCCTACGAGCAGTACTTC. It yields the protein CASSPTRVSYEQYF. Filled out from reference TRBV18 and TRBJ2-7, the complete variable domain reads NAGVMQNPRHLVRRRGQEARLRCSPMKGHSHVYWYRQLPEEGLKFMVYLQKENIIDESGMPKERFSAEFPKEGPSILRIQQVVRGDSAAYFCASSPTRVSYEQYFGPGTRLTVT.

This chain joins TRBV30 and TRBJ2-7, with D uncertain. CDR3 length: 11 amino acids. In germline, CDR1 is GTSNPN, CDR2 SVGIG (reference sequence). Trimming pared 1 base from V and 4 bases from J, leaving 5 bases between. The CDR3 loop is CAWSDTYEQYF. Written as DNA, the CDR3 is TGTGCCTGGAGTGACACATACGAGCAGTACTTC.